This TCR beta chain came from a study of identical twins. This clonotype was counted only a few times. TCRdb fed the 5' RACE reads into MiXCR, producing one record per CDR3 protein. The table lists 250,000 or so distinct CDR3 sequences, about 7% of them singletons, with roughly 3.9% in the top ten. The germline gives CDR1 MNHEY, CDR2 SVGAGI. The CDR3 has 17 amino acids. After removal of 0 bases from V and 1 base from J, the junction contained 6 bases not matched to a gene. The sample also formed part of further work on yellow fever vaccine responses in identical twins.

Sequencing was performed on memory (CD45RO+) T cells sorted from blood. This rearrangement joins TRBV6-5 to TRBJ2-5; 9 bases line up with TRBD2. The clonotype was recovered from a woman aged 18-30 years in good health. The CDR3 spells CASSYSSSGTPQETQYF. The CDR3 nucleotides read TGTGCCAGCAGTTACTCCTCTAGCGGGACCCCCCAAGAGACCCAGTACTTC.